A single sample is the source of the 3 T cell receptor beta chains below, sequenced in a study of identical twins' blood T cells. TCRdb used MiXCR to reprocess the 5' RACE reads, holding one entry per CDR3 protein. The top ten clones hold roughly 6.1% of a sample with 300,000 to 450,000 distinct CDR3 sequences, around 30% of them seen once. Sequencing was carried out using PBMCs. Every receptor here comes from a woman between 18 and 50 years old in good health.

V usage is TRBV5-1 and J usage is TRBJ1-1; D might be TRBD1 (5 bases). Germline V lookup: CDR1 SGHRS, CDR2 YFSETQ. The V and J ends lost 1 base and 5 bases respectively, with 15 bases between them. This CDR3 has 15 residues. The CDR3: CASSLIGTQGTEAFF. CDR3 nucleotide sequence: TGCGCCAGCAGCTTGATCGGGACCCAAGGAACTGAAGCTTTCTTT.

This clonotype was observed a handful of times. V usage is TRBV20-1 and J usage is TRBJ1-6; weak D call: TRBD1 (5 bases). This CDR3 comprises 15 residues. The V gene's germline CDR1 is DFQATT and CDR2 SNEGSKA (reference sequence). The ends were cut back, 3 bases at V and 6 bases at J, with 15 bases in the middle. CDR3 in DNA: TGCAGTGCTAGCGGTCATTACGGGGCTAATTCACCCCTCCACTTT. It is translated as CSASGHYGANSPLHF.

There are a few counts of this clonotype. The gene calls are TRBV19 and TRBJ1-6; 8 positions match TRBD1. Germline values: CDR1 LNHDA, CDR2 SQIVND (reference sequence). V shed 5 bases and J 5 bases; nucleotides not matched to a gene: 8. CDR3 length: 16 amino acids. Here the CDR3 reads CASSPRTGINNSPLHF. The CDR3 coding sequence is TGTGCCAGTAGTCCACGGACAGGGATCAATAATTCACCCCTCCACTTT.